This T cell receptor beta chain was captured in a study of pediatric ulcerative colitis. To note about this clone: What it recognizes is unknown.

The repertoire was sequenced with immunoSEQ multiplex PCR; TCRdb's copy has only in-frame clones and lacks some. The sample lists tens of thousands of clones, more than 60% occurring once. The length of the CDR3 is 13 residues. Looked up from germline, CDR1 is SGHAT and CDR2 is FQNNGV. The V end was cut by 6 bases, the J end by 10 bases, with 15 bases between. The study's findings and limits: Rectal repertoires separated controls, mild-moderate and acute severe colitis. This repertoire reflects total lymphocytes rather than subpopulations like regulatory T cells.

Sequencing was performed on blood. The V gene is TRBV11-2, the J gene TRBJ1-4; D is unresolved. This clonotype was obtained from a boy under 18 with moderate ulcerative colitis. CDR3 nucleotides: TGTGCCAGCAGAACGAGCCTTCGCCCAAAACTGTTTTTT. It specifies CASRTSLRPKLFF.